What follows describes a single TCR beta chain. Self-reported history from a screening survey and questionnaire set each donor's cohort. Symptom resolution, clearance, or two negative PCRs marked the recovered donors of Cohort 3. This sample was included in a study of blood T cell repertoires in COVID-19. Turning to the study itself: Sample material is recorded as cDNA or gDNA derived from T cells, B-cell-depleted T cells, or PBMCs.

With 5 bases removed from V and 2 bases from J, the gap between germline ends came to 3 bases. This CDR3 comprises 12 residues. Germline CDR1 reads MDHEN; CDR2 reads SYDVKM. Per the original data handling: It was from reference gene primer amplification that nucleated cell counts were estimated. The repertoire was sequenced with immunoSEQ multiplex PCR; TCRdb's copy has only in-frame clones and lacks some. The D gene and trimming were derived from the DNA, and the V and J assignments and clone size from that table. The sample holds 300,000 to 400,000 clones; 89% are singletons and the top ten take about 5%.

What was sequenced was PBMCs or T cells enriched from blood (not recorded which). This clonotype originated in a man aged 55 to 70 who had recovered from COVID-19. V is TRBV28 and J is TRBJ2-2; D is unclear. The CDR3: CASSLNTGELFF. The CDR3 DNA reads TGTGCCAGCAGTCTCAACACCGGGGAGCTGTTTTTT.